This T cell receptor beta chain appears in the sequencing data of a study of radiotherapy plus CTLA-4 blockade in lung cancer. Turning to the study itself: Objective responses arose in approximately 17% of patients, and over 25% experienced disease control.

Details on this clone: The antigen remains undetermined.

The trim removed 5 bases at V and 5 bases at J, leaving 8 bases unmatched. This CDR3 has 15 residues. Germline V lookup: CDR1 LNHDA, CDR2 SQIVND (reference sequence). Study-level results: Radiotherapy was combined with ipilimumab, and tumor-derived TCR clones then expanded in blood. How blood T cell clones changed early, along with interferon-beta, reportedly forecast response best.

The table came from immunoSEQ multiplex PCR; TCRdb's copy has only in-frame clones and leaves some out. The table records around 71,000 clones, roughly four fifths of them present only once. This TCR derives from a human donor with non-small cell lung cancer whose response to radiotherapy plus ipilimumab could not be evaluated. Some clones in this sample may be carry-over from other donors' samples. This chain connects TRBV19 to TRBJ2-2, with TRBD2 matching over 7 bases. The source material was peripheral blood, sampled from a patient treated with radiotherapy plus ipilimumab. The CDR3: CASSPTVGGTGELFF. CDR3 DNA sequence: TGTGCCAGTAGTCCCACAGTGGGGGGGACCGGGGAGCTGTTTTTT.